This TCR beta chain appears in the sequencing data of a study of T-cell memory formation after mild COVID-19. MiXCR was run by TCRdb on the 5' RACE reads, yielding one entry per CDR3 protein. The sample has 50,000 or so distinct CDR3 sequences; less than 35% are singletons. For this clonotype: What it binds is unknown.

The V gene's germline CDR1 is MNHEY and CDR2 SVGAGI. V was clipped by 2 bases and J by 8 bases, with 15 bases between them. The CDR3 has 14 amino acids. Points from the study as a whole: Pre-infection memory harbored some responding clones, suggesting cross-reactive memory joined. Confirmation was lacking for SARS-CoV-2 specificity of second-wave clones that peaked on day 37. CM and EM subsets held most contracting CD4+ clones; EMRA held CD8+ ones.

V is TRBV6-5 and J is TRBJ1-1; tentative D call: TRBD1 (5 bases). This sequence originates from a man aged 18 to 30 who had mild COVID-19 (a few samples of this study predate the infection). Cell type and time point are not known. The sequenced sample consisted of PBMCs or a T cell subset sorted from them (not recorded which). DNA of the CDR3: TGTGCCAGCAGTTACGGTCCAGGGCAGCCCGAAGCTTTCTTT. It yields the protein CASSYGPGQPEAFF.